This T cell receptor (beta chain) was obtained from a study of T cell responses to AZD1222 COVID-19 vaccine. Findings and limits, study-wide: Vaccine-associated CD4 TCRs spanned spike, dominant at 160-218 and 743-854. Repertoires in all cases were sampled only once the peak T cell response had passed. At baseline, seropositivity was found in only a handful of AZD1222 recipients.

Profiling relied on immunoSEQ multiplex PCR, and the TCRdb table lists in-frame clones only, not all of them. The table has about 210,000 clones, roughly 94% seen once. Details on this clone: No antigen is known for it.

The ends were cut back, 0 bases at V and 4 bases at J, with 9 bases in the middle. This CDR3 is built from 14 residues. Looked up from germline, CDR1 is LGHDT and CDR2 is YNNKEL (reference sequence). This clonotype originated in an adult who received the MenACWY meningococcal vaccine as a control. The V and J genes are TRBV3-1 (or the pseudogene TRBV3-2) and TRBJ1-2; D is possibly TRBD1 (6 bases). The sequences come from peripheral blood, collected 28 days after the second dose of the MenACWY control vaccine. The CDR3 nucleotides read TGTGCCAGCAGCCAAGAAGGGGGAATCTATGGCTACACCTTC. Protein: CASSQEGGIYGYTF.